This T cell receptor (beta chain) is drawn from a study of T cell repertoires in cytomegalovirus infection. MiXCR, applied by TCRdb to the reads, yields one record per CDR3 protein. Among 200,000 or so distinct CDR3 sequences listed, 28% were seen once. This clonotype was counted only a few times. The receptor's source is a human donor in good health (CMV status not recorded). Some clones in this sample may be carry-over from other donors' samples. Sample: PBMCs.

The CDR3 bases are TGTGCCAGCAGTCCCTCCGTCGGGGTTAACTTCTTT. Amino acid sequence: CASSPSVGVNFF. The chain combines TRBV6-1 with TRBJ1-1; D is undetermined. The CDR3 totals 12 residues. V was shortened by 5 bases and J by 14 bases, with 18 bases between the two germline ends. The germline V gene encodes CDR1 MNHNS and CDR2 SASEGT.